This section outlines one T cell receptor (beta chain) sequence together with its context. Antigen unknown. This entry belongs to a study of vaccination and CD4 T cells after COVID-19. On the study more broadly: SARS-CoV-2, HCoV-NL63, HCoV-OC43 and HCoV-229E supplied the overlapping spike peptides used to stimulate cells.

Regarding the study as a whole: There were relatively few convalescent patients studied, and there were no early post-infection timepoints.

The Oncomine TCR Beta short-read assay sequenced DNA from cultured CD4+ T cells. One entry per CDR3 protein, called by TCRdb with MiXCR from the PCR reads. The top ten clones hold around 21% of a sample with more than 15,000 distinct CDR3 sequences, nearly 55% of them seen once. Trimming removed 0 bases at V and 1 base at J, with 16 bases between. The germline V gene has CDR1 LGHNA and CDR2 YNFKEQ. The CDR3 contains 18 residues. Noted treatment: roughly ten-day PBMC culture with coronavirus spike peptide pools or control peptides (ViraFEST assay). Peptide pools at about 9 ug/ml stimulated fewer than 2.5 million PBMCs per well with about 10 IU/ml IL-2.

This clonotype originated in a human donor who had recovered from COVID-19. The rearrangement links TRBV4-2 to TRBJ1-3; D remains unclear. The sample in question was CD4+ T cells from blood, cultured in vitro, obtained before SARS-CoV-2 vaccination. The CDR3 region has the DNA TGTGCCAGCAGCCAAGACCCCTTAGCGGGAAGGTCTGGAAACACCATATATTTT. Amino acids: CASSQDPLAGRSGNTIYF.